This T cell receptor (beta chain) originates from a study of T-cell memory formation after mild COVID-19. 5'RACE primed at constant segments yielded TCR alpha and TCR beta cDNA libraries bearing sample barcodes and UMIs. Using its own MiXCR run on the 5' RACE reads, TCRdb lists one record per CDR3 protein. The sample has roughly 180,000 distinct CDR3 sequences, approximately 17% seen once. The V end was cut by 6 bases, the J end by 7 bases, with 13 bases between. This CDR3 is built from 14 residues. Germline values: CDR1 SNHLY, CDR2 FYNNEI. Details on this clonotype: The antigen is undetermined.

Study findings and constraints: Memory from before infection featured some responding clones, which suggests cross-reactive memory joined.

V usage is TRBV2 and J usage is TRBJ1-6, with D possibly being TRBD1 (5 bases). The TCR was taken from a man between 18 and 29 years old who had mild COVID-19 (a few samples of this study predate the infection). Cell type and time point are not known. The material sequenced was PBMCs or a T cell subset sorted from them (not recorded which). CDR3 sequence reads: CASSGGTGNSPLHF. CDR3 nucleotide sequence: TGTGCCAGCAGCGGGGGGACTGGGAATTCACCCCTCCACTTT.